This T cell receptor (beta chain) was recovered during a study of blood T cell repertoires in COVID-19. Followed longitudinally, the Seattle patients had been enrolled during active infection. V was pared by 3 bases and J by 12 bases, with 11 bases between. The CDR3 sequence is 11 residues long. Looked up from germline, CDR1 is MNHEY and CDR2 is SMNVEV (reference sequence). Clones were sequenced by immunoSEQ multiplex PCR, and TCRdb holds only the in-frame ones, with some missing. The repertoire holds under 300,000 clones, with about 86% as singletons. The gene calls are TRBV27 and TRBJ2-5; D possibly corresponds to TRBD2 (5 bases). This receptor was identified in a woman in her seventies with COVID-19, enrolled during active disease. Sequencing was done on a sample of peripheral blood. This CDR3 reads CASSFERVKYF. The DNA for the CDR3 is TGTGCCAGCAGTTTCGAGAGGGTGAAGTACTTC.